This TCR beta chain was documented in a study of control samples from healthy donors and cancer patients (dated by TCRdb to about 2020). The junction carries 6 bases between V and J, which are trimmed by 6 bases and 0 bases respectively. Sequences SNHLY (CDR1) and FYNNEI (CDR2) are obtained from the germline V gene. Its CDR3 holds 13 amino acids, cysteine through phenylalanine. Left in the record is the CDR3 DNA by itself, 39 bases read in frame from the first base. The library was obtained by the immunoSEQ multiplex PCR assay. TCRdb holds this immuneACCESS table with in-frame rearrangements only. Some clones are missing; in checked studies, unresolved V genes explain under half, and the rest has no known cause. Across this sample there are around 100,000 clones, with around 89% seen only once. The ten largest clones represent about 20% of the sample. Remarks on this clone: What this receptor recognizes is not known. No base qualities exist here, and no much larger clone lies one base off it.

This receptor chain uses TRBV2 and TRBJ1-5; tentative D gene TRBD1, with 5 bases matching. Sequenced: PBMCs. This receptor was taken from a man between 60 and 75 years old with lung cancer. The sequence in DNA is TGTGCCAGCAGGGGGGATAGCAATCAGCCCCAGCATTTT. It specifies CASRGDSNQPQHF.